The rows below give T cell receptor beta chains drawn from one sample of a study of blood T cell repertoires in COVID-19. Assay: immunoSEQ multiplex PCR; the TCRdb copy retains only in-frame clones and omits some. The sample yields some 250,000 clones, approximately 84% seen once. The material sequenced was PBMCs or T cells enriched from blood (not recorded which). These receptors were obtained from a man aged 40-50 years who had recovered from COVID-19. Both conserved end residues are trimmed from each CDR3.

v_call,j_call,cdr3_aa
TRBV3-1/TRBV3-2,TRBJ1-5,ASSQGGGPDQPQH
TRBV20-1,TRBJ2-1,SASWPASGSYNEQF
TRBV6-6,TRBJ1-3,ASSPTGGLSGNTIY
TRBV18,TRBJ1-2,ASSPTDSSGYT
TRBV7-3,TRBJ2-3,ASSPTGSDTDTQY
TRBV5-1,TRBJ2-5,ASSLQGGETQY
TRBV6-5,TRBJ2-2,ASSYDSGTGELF
TRBV6-6,TRBJ2-4,ASSPPGGDIQY
TRBV14,TRBJ2-1,ASSLPQGDLPDEQF
TRBV19,TRBJ2-2,ASRWSGGTGELF
TRBV28,TRBJ1-5,ASSLGARYQPQH
TRBV5-1,TRBJ2-5,ASSFTSGGPGETQY
TRBV10-3,TRBJ2-7,AIQGGLSSYEQY
TRBV3-1/TRBV3-2,TRBJ2-5,ASSQGLAGGETQY
TRBV19,TRBJ1-2,ASSPKGSTGASYGYT
TRBV6-5,TRBJ2-2,ASSYIVTGELF
TRBV7-2,TRBJ2-7,ASSHLPGLFYEQY
TRBV10-3,TRBJ2-5,AISPTEETQY
TRBV7-6,TRBJ2-3,ASSLVGRLAGAASTDTQY
TRBV7-3,TRBJ2-4,ASSLNDTVLAKNIQY
TRBV29-1,TRBJ2-1,SVERNEYSGANEQF
TRBV28,TRBJ1-4,ASNQGGSSTNEKLF
TRBV6-1,TRBJ1-5,ASSEERQPYQPQH
TRBV3-1/TRBV3-2,TRBJ2-4,ASSISGRDQNIQY
TRBV7-3,TRBJ2-1,ASSLRAYNEQF
TRBV5-1,TRBJ1-5,ASSLSGSNQPQH
TRBV28,TRBJ2-1,ASSFGQNNEQF
TRBV10-1,TRBJ2-3,ASSDGTLTDTQY
TRBV2,TRBJ1-2,ASRDLGQLVRYT
TRBV7-2,TRBJ1-1,ASSPTGGNTEAF
TRBV11-2,TRBJ2-3,ASSIFLGASTDTQY
TRBV7-8,TRBJ1-2,ASSLRGGNYGYT
TRBV28,TRBJ1-5,ASSLPVEPQH
TRBV3-1/TRBV3-2,TRBJ1-1,ASSQGRRDTLTEAF
TRBV7-9,TRBJ1-1,ASSLDLAGIAEAF
TRBV28,TRBJ1-4,ASSSPQGYDNEKLF
TRBV4-1,TRBJ1-1,ASSPQGRARGTEAF